Included here is one T cell receptor (beta chain) sequence, with context. Its antigen is as yet unknown. The treatment denotes: about 20 received Ad26.COV2.S at low or high dose, single or two shots; about 5 received placebo; per-sample allocation not given. Samples came from day 63 after the first vaccine or placebo injection. This sample is drawn from a study of Ad26.COV2.S vaccination and SARS-CoV-2 variants. Whole-study results and caveats: Participants in the vaccine arm had higher spike-specific TCR breadth; placebo recipients had lower.

Assay: immunoSEQ multiplex PCR; the TCRdb copy retains only in-frame clones and omits some. This sample yields about 350,000 clones, of which roughly nine tenths are seen a single time; 6.4% belongs to the top ten. The clonotype comes from a person between 18 and 65 years old who received the Ad26.COV2.S COVID-19 vaccine or a placebo. The sequencing here drew on peripheral blood, taken in a trial of Ad26.COV2.S vaccine versus placebo.

CDR3 amino acids: CASSLSHGAYTPPQDTQYF. CDR3 nucleotide sequence: TGTGCCAGCAGTTTATCTCACGGGGCTTACACCCCCCCCCAAGATACGCAGTATTTT. This chain joins TRBV27 and TRBJ2-3; TRBD1 or TRBD2 may be the D gene (5 bases each). Germline V gene data show CDR1 as MNHEY and CDR2 as SMNVEV (reference sequence). Trimming pared 0 bases from V and 5 bases from J, leaving 24 bases between. This CDR3 is 19 amino acids long.